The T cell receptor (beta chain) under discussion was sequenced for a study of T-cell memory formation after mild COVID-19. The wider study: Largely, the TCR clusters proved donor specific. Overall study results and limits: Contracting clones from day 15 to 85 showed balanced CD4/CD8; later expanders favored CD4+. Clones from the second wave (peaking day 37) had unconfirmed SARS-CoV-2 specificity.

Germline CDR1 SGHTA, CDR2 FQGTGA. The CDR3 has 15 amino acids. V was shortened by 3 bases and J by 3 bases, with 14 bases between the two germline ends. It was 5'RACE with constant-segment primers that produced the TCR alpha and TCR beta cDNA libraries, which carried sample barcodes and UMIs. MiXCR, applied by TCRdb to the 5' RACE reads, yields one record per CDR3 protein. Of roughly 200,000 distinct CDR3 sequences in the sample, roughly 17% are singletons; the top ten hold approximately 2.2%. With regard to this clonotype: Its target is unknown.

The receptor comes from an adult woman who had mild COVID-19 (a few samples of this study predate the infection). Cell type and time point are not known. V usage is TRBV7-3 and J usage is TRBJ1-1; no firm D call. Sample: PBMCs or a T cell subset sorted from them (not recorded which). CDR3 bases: TGTGCCAGCAGCTTGGGGTCCGACCGCTACACTGAAGCTTTCTTT. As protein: CASSLGSDRYTEAFF.